These T cell receptor beta chains were read from a single sample in a study of neoadjuvant anti-PD-1 for oral cavity cancer. The assay was immunoSEQ multiplex PCR, and TCRdb's table has in-frame clones only and misses some. Among fewer than 90,000 clones listed, approximately 81% were seen once. This material consisted of PBMCs, taken after nivolumab (anti-PD-1) treatment. These receptor sequences come from a person between 35 and 79 years old with oral cavity squamous cell carcinoma. Both conserved end residues are part of each CDR3. Fields, in order: V gene, J gene, clone size, D gene, CDR3 protein, CDR3 DNA. The D gene is left open where the match is weak. Clone size is shown for a subset of rows, as once, few, many or a class of expanded clone.

v_call: TRBV6-1
j_call: TRBJ2-1
clone_size: .
d_call: .
cdr3_aa: CASSPQPYNEQFF
cdr3_nt: TGTGCCAGCAGCCCCCAGCCCTACAATGAGCAGTTCTTC

v_call: TRBV5-1
j_call: TRBJ2-5
clone_size: .
d_call: .
cdr3_aa: CASSRTVQETQYF
cdr3_nt: TGCGCCAGCAGCCGGACGGTCCAAGAGACCCAGTACTTC

v_call: TRBV4-1
j_call: TRBJ1-4
clone_size: once
d_call: .
cdr3_aa: CASSQDLREKLFF
cdr3_nt: TGCGCCAGCAGCCAAGATCTACGGGAAAAACTGTTTTTT

v_call: TRBV5-5
j_call: TRBJ2-7
clone_size: medium-sized
d_call: TRBD2
cdr3_aa: CASSSQREPPYEQYF
cdr3_nt: TGTGCCAGCAGCTCCCAGCGGGAGCCCCCCTACGAGCAGTACTTC

v_call: TRBV2
j_call: TRBJ2-7
clone_size: .
d_call: TRBD2
cdr3_aa: CASSLSWPSGEYF
cdr3_nt: TGTGCCAGCAGTCTAAGTTGGCCTAGCGGGGAGTACTTC

v_call: TRBV5-1
j_call: TRBJ2-5
clone_size: .
d_call: TRBD2
cdr3_aa: CASSLQREGQETQYF
cdr3_nt: TGCGCCAGCAGCTTGCAGCGGGAGGGGCAAGAGACCCAGTACTTC

v_call: TRBV20-1
j_call: TRBJ1-1
clone_size: .
d_call: .
cdr3_aa: CSAGENTEAFF
cdr3_nt: TGCAGTGCTGGGGAGAACACTGAAGCTTTCTTT

v_call: TRBV4-1
j_call: TRBJ2-2
clone_size: .
d_call: TRBD2
cdr3_aa: CASLNSGNGELFF
cdr3_nt: TGCGCCAGCTTGAATAGCGGGAACGGGGAGCTGTTTTTT

v_call: TRBV5-1
j_call: TRBJ1-4
clone_size: once
d_call: TRBD1
cdr3_aa: CASSPWGQGGEKLFF
cdr3_nt: TGCGCCAGCAGCCCGTGGGGACAGGGCGGTGAAAAACTGTTTTTT

v_call: TRBV28
j_call: TRBJ1-2
clone_size: .
d_call: .
cdr3_aa: CASSDSGVIVGYTF
cdr3_nt: TGTGCCAGCAGCGACTCGGGGGTTATCGTTGGCTACACCTTC

v_call: TRBV25-1
j_call: TRBJ1-1
clone_size: .
d_call: .
cdr3_aa: CASSEVGLNTEAFF
cdr3_nt: TGTGCCAGCAGTGAGGTCGGATTGAACACTGAAGCTTTCTTT

v_call: TRBV29-1
j_call: TRBJ2-1
clone_size: .
d_call: .
cdr3_aa: CSVAETRREGSYNEQFF
cdr3_nt: TGCAGCGTCGCGGAAACTCGGCGGGAAGGCTCCTACAATGAGCAGTTCTTC

v_call: TRBV10-3
j_call: TRBJ1-5
clone_size: .
d_call: .
cdr3_aa: CAISESGYSNQPQHF
cdr3_nt: TGTGCCATCAGTGAGTCAGGGTATAGTAATCAGCCCCAGCATTTT

v_call: TRBV7-2
j_call: TRBJ2-7
clone_size: .
d_call: .
cdr3_aa: CASSLGRWEQYF
cdr3_nt: TGTGCCAGCAGCTTAGGAAGATGGGAGCAGTACTTC

v_call: TRBV2
j_call: TRBJ2-1
clone_size: .
d_call: TRBD2
cdr3_aa: CASLAGVLDNEQFF
cdr3_nt: TGTGCCAGCTTAGCGGGAGTTCTCGACAATGAGCAGTTCTTC

v_call: TRBV28
j_call: TRBJ1-1
clone_size: .
d_call: .
cdr3_aa: CASSSATVNTEAFF
cdr3_nt: TGTGCCAGCAGTTCCGCCACCGTGAACACTGAAGCTTTCTTT

v_call: TRBV5-8
j_call: TRBJ1-4
clone_size: .
d_call: TRBD1
cdr3_aa: CASSSGQGGEKLFF
cdr3_nt: TGTGCCAGCAGTTCGGGACAGGGAGGTGAAAAACTGTTTTTT

v_call: TRBV12-5
j_call: TRBJ2-7
clone_size: once
d_call: TRBD2
cdr3_aa: CASAPGTSGTYEQYF
cdr3_nt: TGTGCTAGTGCCCCCGGGACTAGCGGGACCTACGAGCAGTACTTC

v_call: TRBV5-1
j_call: TRBJ1-1
clone_size: .
d_call: .
cdr3_aa: CASSLDGTRLNTEAFF
cdr3_nt: TGCGCCAGCAGCTTGGACGGAACGAGGCTAAACACTGAAGCTTTCTTT

v_call: TRBV9
j_call: TRBJ1-5
clone_size: .
d_call: .
cdr3_aa: CASSVADSINQPQHF
cdr3_nt: TGTGCCAGCAGCGTAGCAGACAGCATTAATCAGCCCCAGCATTTT

v_call: TRBV25-1
j_call: TRBJ1-1
clone_size: .
d_call: .
cdr3_aa: CASSAQGNTEAFF
cdr3_nt: TGTGCCAGCAGTGCTCAGGGGAACACTGAAGCTTTCTTT

v_call: TRBV15
j_call: TRBJ2-4
clone_size: .
d_call: TRBD2
cdr3_aa: CATSRGGDIQYF
cdr3_nt: TGTGCCACCAGCAGGGGGGGGGACATTCAGTACTTC

v_call: TRBV4-1
j_call: TRBJ2-3
clone_size: few
d_call: TRBD1
cdr3_aa: CASSPGQGTWTDTQYF
cdr3_nt: TGCGCCAGCAGCCCGGGACAGGGAACATGGACAGATACGCAGTATTTT

v_call: TRBV19
j_call: TRBJ1-2
clone_size: .
d_call: .
cdr3_aa: CASSIKGYGYTF
cdr3_nt: TGTGCCAGTAGTATTAAAGGATATGGCTACACCTTC

v_call: TRBV10-3
j_call: TRBJ2-5
clone_size: .
d_call: .
cdr3_aa: CAISSSGRGETQYF
cdr3_nt: TGTGCCATCAGCAGTTCGGGGAGAGGGGAGACCCAGTACTTC

v_call: TRBV2
j_call: TRBJ2-5
clone_size: few
d_call: .
cdr3_aa: CASSEDGVRETQYF
cdr3_nt: TGTGCCAGCAGTGAAGACGGGGTCCGGGAGACCCAGTACTTC

v_call: TRBV5-6
j_call: TRBJ2-5
clone_size: few
d_call: .
cdr3_aa: CASTDENGDQETQYF
cdr3_nt: TGTGCCAGCACCGATGAAAACGGGGATCAAGAGACCCAGTACTTC

v_call: TRBV6-6
j_call: TRBJ1-1
clone_size: .
d_call: .
cdr3_aa: CASSYRGFAPEAFF
cdr3_nt: TGTGCCAGCAGTTATAGGGGGTTTGCTCCTGAAGCTTTCTTT

v_call: TRBV27
j_call: TRBJ2-5
clone_size: few
d_call: TRBD2
cdr3_aa: CASSLRYGLAGLQETQYF
cdr3_nt: TGTGCCAGCAGTTTACGCTACGGACTAGCGGGTCTGCAAGAGACCCAGTACTTC

v_call: TRBV28
j_call: TRBJ1-1
clone_size: .
d_call: TRBD1
cdr3_aa: CASSLPDRPNTEAFF
cdr3_nt: TGTGCCAGCAGTTTACCGGACAGGCCGAACACTGAAGCTTTCTTT

v_call: TRBV2
j_call: TRBJ1-1
clone_size: .
d_call: .
cdr3_aa: CVSSELGEAFF
cdr3_nt: TGTGTCAGCAGTGAGTTAGGTGAAGCTTTCTTT

v_call: TRBV25-1
j_call: TRBJ1-2
clone_size: .
d_call: .
cdr3_aa: CASSEGEGTGYTF
cdr3_nt: TGTGCCAGCAGTGAGGGGGAAGGGACGGGCTACACCTTC

v_call: TRBV5-5
j_call: TRBJ2-7
clone_size: .
d_call: .
cdr3_aa: CASSISLTYEQYF
cdr3_nt: TGTGCCAGCAGCATTTCCCTTACCTACGAGCAGTACTTC

v_call: TRBV5-6
j_call: TRBJ1-2
clone_size: .
d_call: TRBD1
cdr3_aa: CASSLGTDFSYTF
cdr3_nt: TGTGCCAGCAGCTTAGGGACAGACTTTTCCTACACCTTC

v_call: TRBV27
j_call: TRBJ1-1
clone_size: .
d_call: .
cdr3_aa: CASGRVGRLNTEAFF
cdr3_nt: TGTGCCAGCGGCCGGGTGGGACGCCTGAACACTGAAGCTTTCTTT

v_call: TRBV19
j_call: TRBJ1-5
clone_size: .
d_call: .
cdr3_aa: CASSVGVGNQPQHF
cdr3_nt: TGTGCCAGTAGTGTAGGGGTGGGCAATCAGCCCCAGCATTTT